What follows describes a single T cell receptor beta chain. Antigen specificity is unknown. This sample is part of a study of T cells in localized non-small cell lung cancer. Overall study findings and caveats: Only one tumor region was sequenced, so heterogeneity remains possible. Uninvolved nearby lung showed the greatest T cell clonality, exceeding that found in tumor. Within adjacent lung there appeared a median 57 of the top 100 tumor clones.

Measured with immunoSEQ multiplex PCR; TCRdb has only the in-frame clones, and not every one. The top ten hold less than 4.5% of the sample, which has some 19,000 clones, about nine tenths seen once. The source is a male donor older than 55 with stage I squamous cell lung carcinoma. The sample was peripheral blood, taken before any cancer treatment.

Here the CDR3 DNA reads TGTGCCAGCAGCCTGCAACCGGGGGACTATGGCTACACCTTC. Amino acids: CASSLQPGDYGYTF. V is TRBV7-9 and J is TRBJ1-2, with D maybe TRBD1 (5 bases). Germline V gene lookup returns CDR1 SEHNR and CDR2 FQNEAQ (reference sequence). V was clipped by 5 bases and J by 3 bases, with 13 bases between them. This CDR3 has 14 amino acids.